A single T cell receptor beta chain is shown here with its context. Its specificity is not known. These data are taken from a study of cytomegalovirus exposure and HLA in healthy donors. General study findings and limits: As a later analysis showed, a missense DCLRE1C variant was linked to trimming of TCR beta V- and J-genes.

This PCR relied on a set of 60 Vbeta primers and 13 Jbeta primers. Sequencing used immunoSEQ multiplex PCR; TCRdb keeps in-frame clones, though not all of them. The repertoire holds about 180,000 clones, with around three quarters as singletons. The CDR3 has 12 residues. V lost 3 bases and J 3 bases, leaving 6 bases between the germline ends. Germline CDR1 is SGDLS and CDR2 is YYNGEE. The sequence came from a woman aged 30 to 39 in good health and CMV-seronegative. The chain combines TRBV9 with TRBJ2-5; perhaps TRBD2 as D (5 bases). Sequenced sample: PBMCs. The CDR3 DNA sequence: TGTGCCAGCAGCGGACTAAAAGAGACCCAGTACTTC. Amino acids: CASSGLKETQYF.